This TCR beta chain was captured in a study of T cell repertoires in cytomegalovirus infection (dated by TCRdb to the late 2010s). Context from the whole study: Peptide stimulations targeted recently identified HLA-C-restricted CMV epitopes, whose presentation resists viral immunomodulation, together with well-studied HLA-B-restricted epitopes. Because public TCR beta signatures pointed to carriage of CMV infection together with the matching HLA type, the HLA type of each donor mattered for the analysis.

Overall study outcomes, separate from this receptor: Carriers of CMV infection plus the relevant HLA type were discriminated by the cumulative frequency of public TCR beta family members in the study cohort and in an independent roughly 370-donor cohort. The ex vivo response was dominated by HLA-C-restricted CMV-specific TCR beta clonotypes, which also provided the single most frequent clonotype in two of eight donors.

Data came from an Illumina HiSeq 1500. Clones were called with MiXCR by TCRdb after fastp trimmed the public reads at Q25, and only in-frame beta chains were retained. Each record represents a unique CDR3 protein, reported with the most common genes and DNA among its rows. Within this sample are around 300,000 distinct CDR3 sequences, with just under 25% of them counted one time only. The ten largest clones take up 10% to 15% of the sample. The treatment or condition label on this specimen signifies: in vitro stimulation with specific CMV peptide epitopes to enrich CMV-specific T cells. CDR1 and CDR2, per the germline V gene, are MNHNS and SASEGT. V sheds 5 bases and J sheds 1 base, leaving 12 bases between their ends. From its cysteine to its phenylalanine, the CDR3 spans 15 amino acids. Only the CDR3 DNA stays, 45 bases, in frame from base 1. In regard to this clonotype: Its antigen is currently not known. Base qualities are missing; no much larger clone stands one base away.

The sample was cultured PBMCs, taken from culture after CMV antigen stimulation. The TCR originated in a human donor in good health (CMV status not recorded). Some clones in this sample may be carry-over from other donors' samples. The rearrangement joined TRBV6-1 to TRBJ2-1, with TRBD2 tentatively as D gene (6 bases match). The CDR3 has the sequence CASSYIRGSYNEQFF. DNA sequence: TGTGCCAGCAGTTACATTCGGGGGTCCTACAATGAGCAGTTCTTC.